This T cell receptor beta chain came from a study of T cell repertoires in cytomegalovirus infection. Study background: Used in the study were CMV epitopes, some recently identified and HLA-C-restricted, others well-studied and HLA-B-restricted. The public TCR beta signatures pointed to both CMV infection and matching HLA type. Notes on the study in general: HLA-C-restricted TCR beta clonotypes specific for CMV led the ex vivo response. Carriers of CMV and the relevant HLA type were discriminated by public TCR beta frequency.

TCRdb reanalysed the reads using MiXCR and keeps one entry per CDR3 protein. The table has under 200,000 distinct CDR3 sequences, roughly 22% seen once; the top ten hold roughly 25%. Details on this clonotype: Its antigen is as yet unknown.

CDR1 and CDR2 (germline): MGHRA, YSYEKL. V lost 5 bases and J 4 bases, leaving 14 bases between the germline ends. The CDR3 spans 14 residues. The TCR originated in a human donor in good health (CMV status not recorded). Some clones in this sample may be carry-over from other donors' samples. The chain joins TRBV4-1 to TRBJ1-1; D ambiguous. The sample here was CD8+ T cells from cultured PBMCs, taken from culture after CMV antigen stimulation. CDR3 coding DNA: TGCGCCAGCAGCTTGCCCCTGAGTGGCACTGAAGCTTTCTTT. It encodes CASSLPLSGTEAFF.